Detailed here is one T cell receptor beta chain. The target antigen is unknown. The CDR3 length is 16 residues. V lost 6 bases to trimming and J lost 2 bases, with 18 bases between them. Germline V gene data show CDR1 as MDHEN and CDR2 as SYDVKM. The sample comes from a study of identical twins. Template switching added a universal primer site; cDNA carried unique molecular identifiers. TCRdb recomputed calls from the 5' RACE reads with MiXCR, one row per CDR3 protein. Here the sample spans fewer than 550,000 distinct CDR3 sequences, roughly 15% being singletons. Broader study findings: Where beta out-of-frame sequences were concerned, excess twin sharing was weaker. Instead of following the same donors, the conclusions were based on cross-sectional statistical analysis.

The sample was also linked to a second study, of yellow fever vaccine responses in identical twins.

The chain has TRBV28 and TRBJ2-3; TRBD2 might be the D (7 bases). Material for sequencing was CD4+ T cells sorted from blood. This receptor was taken from a woman aged 18-29 years in good health. For the CDR3, the DNA is TGTGCCAGCAGGCCTTTACGGGGGGCGGACACAGATACGCAGTATTTT. Translated: CASRPLRGADTDTQYF.